The TCR beta chain described here comes from a study of blood T cell repertoires in COVID-19. TCRdb's copy holds only in-frame clones and misses some; the assay was immunoSEQ multiplex PCR. This sample has about 300,000 clones, with about 85% found just once. This clonotype originated in a woman in her twenties or thirties who had recovered from COVID-19. The sample was PBMCs or T cells enriched from blood (not recorded which).

The CDR3 protein is CASSTVSGRVTYGYTF. CDR3 DNA: TGTGCCAGTAGTACCGTCTCCGGCAGGGTTACCTATGGCTACACCTTC. The chain carries TRBV19 and TRBJ1-2; possibly TRBD1 for D (5 bases). This CDR3 spans 16 amino acids. Germline V gene lookup returns CDR1 LNHDA and CDR2 SQIVND (reference sequence). Trimming pared 4 bases from V and 4 bases from J, leaving 19 bases between.